This T cell receptor (beta chain) emerged from a study of patients with pleural tuberculosis. TCRdb reprocessed the reads via MiXCR and lists one record per CDR3 protein. The sample has 25,000 to 30,000 distinct CDR3 sequences, 15% to 20% seen once; the top ten hold roughly 3.6%. Per the germline V gene, CDR1 is MNHEY and CDR2 is SMNVEV (reference sequence). Deletions cut 1 base from V and 2 bases from J, with 16 bases between. This CDR3 is built from 17 residues. This clonotype is medium-sized within its sample. Sequenced input: peripheral blood. The sequence came from a human donor with pleural tuberculosis. V and J are TRBV27 and TRBJ2-3; D could derive from TRBD1 or TRBD2 (5 bases each). CDR3 coding DNA: TGTGCCAGCAGTTTATATTCCGGACATGGGACCACAGATACGCAGTATTTT. Encoded protein: CASSLYSGHGTTDTQYF.